A selection of T cell receptor beta chains follows, all from one sample in a study of blood T cell repertoires in COVID-19. Repertoires were generated with immunoSEQ multiplex PCR, while TCRdb's copy carries only in-frame clones and drops some. The sample yields around 150,000 clones, 87% seen once. Material: peripheral blood. The receptors originated from a middle-aged man with active COVID-19. Both conserved end residues are part of each CDR3. Fields, in order: CDR3 protein, CDR3 DNA, CDR3 length, clone size, J gene, V gene, D gene. The D gene is left open where the match is weak. Rows give clone size only sometimes, using once, few, many, or a class for an expanded clone.

CDR3: CASSSGMEGTEAFF
DNA: TGCGCCAGCAGCTCGGGAATGGAGGGCACTGAAGCTTTCTTT
length: 14
size: once
J: TRBJ1-1
V: TRBV5-1
D: -

CDR3: CASSLDAQGNSPLHF
DNA: TGCGCCAGCAGCTTGGATGCACAGGGGAATTCACCCCTCCACTTT
length: 15
size: -
J: TRBJ1-6
V: TRBV5-1
D: TRBD1

CDR3: CASSPTVTGVDTGELFF
DNA: TGTGCCAGCAGCCCAACGGTCACGGGGGTCGACACCGGGGAGCTGTTTTTT
length: 17
size: -
J: TRBJ2-2
V: TRBV4-2
D: -

CDR3: CASALYRGANTGELFF
DNA: TGTGCTAGTGCCCTATACAGGGGAGCGAACACCGGGGAGCTGTTTTTT
length: 16
size: -
J: TRBJ2-2
V: TRBV12-5
D: TRBD1

CDR3: CASSVGGRGRSDGYTF
DNA: TGTGCCAGCAGCGTAGGAGGTCGGGGGAGGTCAGATGGCTACACCTTC
length: 16
size: -
J: TRBJ1-2
V: TRBV9
D: -

CDR3: CASSYSGQGGYSPLHF
DNA: TGTGCCAGCAGTTACTCGGGACAGGGTGGGTATTCACCCCTCCACTTT
length: 16
size: once
J: TRBJ1-6
V: TRBV6-5
D: TRBD1

CDR3: CASSPAENYGYTF
DNA: TGTGCCAGCAGCCCCGCCGAGAACTATGGCTACACCTTC
length: 13
size: -
J: TRBJ1-2
V: TRBV11-1
D: -

CDR3: CASSYDRGGNEQFF
DNA: TGTGCCAGCAGCTATGACAGGGGGGGGAATGAGCAGTTCTTC
length: 14
size: -
J: TRBJ2-1
V: TRBV11-1
D: TRBD1

CDR3: CASSRQTPNSPLHF
DNA: TGTGCCAGCAGCCGTCAGACACCGAATTCACCCCTCCACTTT
length: 14
size: few
J: TRBJ1-6
V: TRBV3-1/TRBV3-2
D: -

CDR3: CASSFTVGEKLFF
DNA: TGTGCCAGCAGCTTTACGGTTGGTGAAAAACTGTTTTTT
length: 13
size: -
J: TRBJ1-4
V: TRBV5-6
D: -

CDR3: CASSRAGRTDYGYTF
DNA: TGTGCCAGCAGTCGGGCGGGACGGACCGACTATGGCTACACCTTC
length: 15
size: -
J: TRBJ1-2
V: TRBV5-6
D: -

CDR3: CASSQVPGYSGNTIYF
DNA: TGTGCCAGCAGCCAAGTGCCAGGCTACTCTGGAAACACCATATATTTT
length: 16
size: -
J: TRBJ1-3
V: TRBV14
D: -

CDR3: CASSPTGLAGGIETQYF
DNA: TGTGCCAGCAGCCCGACGGGACTAGCGGGGGGGATAGAGACCCAGTACTTC
length: 17
size: -
J: TRBJ2-5
V: TRBV3-1/TRBV3-2
D: TRBD2

CDR3: CASSPLTRDTQYF
DNA: TGTGCCAGCAGCCCCCTAACCCGAGATACGCAGTATTTT
length: 13
size: once
J: TRBJ2-3
V: TRBV9
D: -

CDR3: CASSLAEKELFF
DNA: TGTGCCAGCAGCTTAGCGGAGAAGGAGCTGTTTTTT
length: 12
size: once
J: TRBJ2-2
V: TRBV7-8
D: -

CDR3: CASSSQGNYNSPLHF
DNA: TGTGCCAGCAGCTCACAGGGGAACTATAATTCACCCCTCCACTTT
length: 15
size: -
J: TRBJ1-6
V: TRBV7-2
D: TRBD1

CDR3: CASSSRGGLLNEQFF
DNA: TGTGCCAGCAGCTCGCGGGGGGGCCTCCTCAATGAGCAGTTCTTC
length: 15
size: -
J: TRBJ2-1
V: TRBV7-3
D: TRBD2

CDR3: CASISDRGGSYEQYF
DNA: TGTGCCAGCATTAGCGACAGGGGAGGCTCCTACGAGCAGTACTTC
length: 15
size: once
J: TRBJ2-7
V: TRBV2
D: TRBD1

CDR3: CASSIAGKLFF
DNA: TGTGCCAGTAGTATTGCCGGAAAACTGTTTTTT
length: 11
size: -
J: TRBJ1-4
V: TRBV19
D: -

CDR3: CAWSSRVPDTQYF
DNA: TGTGCCTGGAGTTCGAGGGTGCCGGATACGCAGTATTTT
length: 13
size: -
J: TRBJ2-3
V: TRBV30
D: -

CDR3: CASSLAKSGEQYF
DNA: TGTGCCAGCAGCTTAGCGAAATCGGGGGAGCAGTACTTC
length: 13
size: -
J: TRBJ2-7
V: TRBV7-8
D: -

CDR3: CASREGVNSKVF
DNA: TGTGCCAGCAGAGAAGGGGTGAACAGTAAGGTCTTT
length: 12
size: -
J: TRBJ1-4
V: TRBV2
D: -

CDR3: CASSYSGGYGQPQHF
DNA: TGTGCCAGCAGTTACTCAGGAGGATACGGCCAGCCCCAGCATTTT
length: 15
size: many
J: TRBJ1-5
V: TRBV6-5
D: -

CDR3: CASSSRGGPDTQYF
DNA: TGTGCCAGCAGCTCACGGGGGGGCCCAGATACGCAGTATTTT
length: 14
size: -
J: TRBJ2-3
V: TRBV5-4
D: TRBD2

CDR3: CASSPTGTGSKDGYTF
DNA: TGTGCCAGCTCACCAACCGGGACAGGGAGTAAGGATGGCTACACCTTC
length: 16
size: -
J: TRBJ1-2
V: TRBV18
D: TRBD1

CDR3: CASTQERGPGTQYF
DNA: TGTGCCAGCACGCAGGAGCGGGGGCCGGGGACCCAGTACTTC
length: 14
size: once
J: TRBJ2-5
V: TRBV6-5
D: TRBD2

CDR3: CASSLVRGGDRRYEQFF
DNA: TGTGCCAGCAGCTTAGTCCGTGGGGGGGATAGGCGGTATGAGCAGTTCTTC
length: 17
size: -
J: TRBJ2-1
V: TRBV11-2
D: TRBD2

CDR3: CASSSQGQGSTDTQYF
DNA: TGTGCCAGCAGCTCACAGGGACAGGGAAGCACAGATACGCAGTATTTT
length: 16
size: -
J: TRBJ2-3
V: TRBV7-2
D: TRBD1

CDR3: CASSLIAGGDLTNEQFF
DNA: TGTGCCAGCAGCTTAATAGCGGGGGGGGATCTTACAAATGAGCAGTTCTTC
length: 17
size: -
J: TRBJ2-1
V: TRBV13
D: TRBD2

CDR3: CASSFRLAGGPHEQFF
DNA: TGCGCCAGCAGCTTCCGACTAGCGGGGGGGCCCCATGAGCAGTTCTTC
length: 16
size: -
J: TRBJ2-1
V: TRBV5-1
D: TRBD2

CDR3: CASSKQGSGRNTEAFF
DNA: TGTGCCAGCAGCAAACAGGGGTCCGGGAGGAACACTGAAGCTTTCTTT
length: 16
size: -
J: TRBJ1-1
V: TRBV9
D: TRBD1

CDR3: CASSLTGTGVYNEQFF
DNA: TGTGCCAGCAGCTTAACCGGGACAGGGGTTTACAATGAGCAGTTCTTC
length: 16
size: -
J: TRBJ2-1
V: TRBV7-6
D: TRBD1

CDR3: CASSYQATGELFF
DNA: TGTGCCAGCAGTTACCAGGCCACCGGGGAGCTGTTTTTT
length: 13
size: few
J: TRBJ2-2
V: TRBV6-5
D: -

CDR3: CAWTAGPSQPQHF
DNA: TGTGCCTGGACAGCAGGGCCCAGTCAGCCCCAGCATTTT
length: 13
size: once
J: TRBJ1-5
V: TRBV30
D: -

CDR3: CASSLGAGGRDTQYF
DNA: TGTGCCAGCAGCTTGGGAGCGGGGGGCCGAGATACGCAGTATTTT
length: 15
size: few
J: TRBJ2-3
V: TRBV5-6
D: TRBD2

CDR3: CASSHRVEGGELFF
DNA: TGTGCCAGCAGCCACAGGGTAGAGGGCGGGGAGCTGTTTTTT
length: 14
size: -
J: TRBJ2-2
V: TRBV11-2
D: -

CDR3: CATSRDQGGGTYEQYF
DNA: TGTGCCACCAGCAGAGATCAGGGCGGCGGGACCTACGAGCAGTACTTC
length: 16
size: -
J: TRBJ2-7
V: TRBV15
D: -

CDR3: CASSQDRLRGWGETQYF
DNA: TGTGCCAGCAGCCAAGATCGATTGCGGGGCTGGGGGGAGACCCAGTACTTC
length: 17
size: -
J: TRBJ2-5
V: TRBV4-2
D: -

CDR3: CASSEAHRGRETQYF
DNA: TGTGCCAGCAGTGAAGCCCACAGGGGGCGTGAGACCCAGTACTTC
length: 15
size: -
J: TRBJ2-5
V: TRBV6-1
D: TRBD1

CDR3: CASSLGARDQPQHF
DNA: TGCGCCAGCAGCTTGGGGGCGCGGGATCAGCCCCAGCATTTT
length: 14
size: -
J: TRBJ1-5
V: TRBV5-1
D: -

CDR3: CASSAEPGLADREQFF
DNA: TGTGCCAGCAGCGCGGAGCCGGGACTAGCGGACCGGGAGCAGTTCTTC
length: 16
size: -
J: TRBJ2-1
V: TRBV9
D: TRBD2

CDR3: CASSYRQGGQDTQYF
DNA: TGCGCCAGCAGCTACCGACAGGGCGGACAAGATACGCAGTATTTT
length: 15
size: -
J: TRBJ2-3
V: TRBV5-1
D: TRBD1

CDR3: CASSVEGGIGEKLFF
DNA: TGTGCCAGCAGCGTAGAAGGGGGCATTGGGGAAAAACTGTTTTTT
length: 15
size: -
J: TRBJ1-4
V: TRBV4-2
D: TRBD1

CDR3: CASSPLSESEAFF
DNA: TGTGCCAGCAGCCCCCTCTCGGAGAGTGAAGCTTTCTTT
length: 13
size: -
J: TRBJ1-1
V: TRBV3-1/TRBV3-2
D: -

CDR3: CASSSSSVITDTQYF
DNA: TGTGCCAGCAGCTCTTCTAGCGTTATCACAGATACGCAGTATTTT
length: 15
size: -
J: TRBJ2-3
V: TRBV11-3
D: -

CDR3: CASSSPTGENFLEQFF
DNA: TGTGCCAGCAGTAGTCCTACGGGGGAAAACTTCTTGGAGCAGTTCTTC
length: 16
size: -
J: TRBJ2-1
V: TRBV7-9
D: -

CDR3: CASSPSGGGGPYNEQFF
DNA: TGCGCCAGCAGCCCCTCGGGGGGCGGGGGACCCTACAATGAGCAGTTCTTC
length: 17
size: -
J: TRBJ2-1
V: TRBV5-1
D: -

CDR3: CASSPSGIAEAFF
DNA: TGTGCCAGCTCACCATCCGGGATTGCTGAAGCTTTCTTT
length: 13
size: -
J: TRBJ1-1
V: TRBV18
D: -

CDR3: CASSLGTSGAGELFF
DNA: TGTGCCAGCAGCTTGGGGACTAGCGGGGCCGGGGAGCTGTTTTTT
length: 15
size: -
J: TRBJ2-2
V: TRBV11-2
D: TRBD2

CDR3: CASSPESRPTINEKLFF
DNA: TGTGCCAGCTCACCAGAAAGCAGGCCAACCATTAATGAAAAACTGTTTTTT
length: 17
size: -
J: TRBJ1-4
V: TRBV18
D: -

CDR3: CASSESPGQGRMNTEAFF
DNA: TGTGCCAGCAGTGAATCTCCGGGACAGGGACGTATGAACACTGAAGCTTTCTTT
length: 18
size: -
J: TRBJ1-1
V: TRBV25-1
D: TRBD1

CDR3: CASSLATGFEVFF
DNA: TGCGCCAGCAGCTTGGCCACAGGGTTTGAAGTTTTCTTT
length: 13
size: -
J: TRBJ1-1
V: TRBV5-1
D: -

CDR3: CASRGQVNTGELFF
DNA: TGTGCCAGCAGGGGGCAGGTGAACACCGGGGAGCTGTTTTTT
length: 14
size: -
J: TRBJ2-2
V: TRBV9
D: -

CDR3: CASSRTGSYNEQFF
DNA: TGTGCCAGCAGTAGGACAGGATCCTACAATGAGCAGTTCTTC
length: 14
size: -
J: TRBJ2-1
V: TRBV27
D: TRBD1